One and the same sample provided the 31 T cell receptor beta chains below, sequenced in a study of T cells in Graves' hyperthyroidism and ophthalmopathy. Amplified TCR beta CDR3 regions derived from RNA transcripts. HTBI primers drove first-round RT-PCR of the TCR CDR3. TCRdb itself ran the multiplex PCR reads through MiXCR, one entry per CDR3 protein. Of around 340,000 distinct CDR3 sequences in the sample, roughly a fifth were seen once. The specimen sequenced was blood. These receptors were taken from a woman aged 50 to 60 with Graves' hyperthyroidism.

This clonotype was observed many times. V usage is TRBV28 and J usage is TRBJ2-6; D is possibly TRBD1 (5 bases). V lost 6 bases and J 0 bases, leaving 9 bases between the germline ends. The germline V gene encodes CDR1 MDHEN and CDR2 SYDVKM. CDR3 length equals 15 residues. CDR3 sequence reads: CASRADSSGANVLTF. CDR3 DNA: TGTGCCAGCAGGGCCGACAGCTCTGGGGCCAACGTCCTGACTTTC.

The chain uses TRBV19 and TRBJ2-2; no clear D. CDR1 LNHDA and CDR2 SQIVND come from the germline V gene (reference sequence). The V gene lost 3 bases and the J gene lost 2 bases, with 10 bases spanning the gap. The CDR3 has 15 amino acids. As DNA, the CDR3 is TGTGCCAGTAGTATCCCACTCACCAACACCGGGGAGCTGTTTTTT. Amino acid sequence: CASSIPLTNTGELFF.

This clonotype has a count of ten or more. The genes are TRBV2 and TRBJ1-5, with D perhaps TRBD1 (5 bases). V lost 6 bases and J lost 7, with 16 bases in between. The germline gives CDR1 SNHLY, CDR2 FYNNEI. The CDR3 consists of 14 residues. CDR3 sequence reads: CASSEEGRWQPQHF. In DNA, the CDR3 is TGTGCCAGCAGCGAGGAGGGGCGTTGGCAGCCCCAGCATTTT.

This clonotype was seen at least ten times. V is TRBV2 and J is TRBJ1-1, with D possibly being TRBD1 (6 bases). The V end lost 6 bases, the J end lost 4 bases, and 12 bases lay between the germline ends. CDR3 length equals 13 residues. From germline, CDR1 is SNHLY and CDR2 FYNNEI. CDR3 nucleotides: TGTGCCAGCAGAGCAGGGGAAGGCACTGAAGCTTTCTTT. Encoded protein: CASRAGEGTEAFF.

This clonotype was seen ten or more times. The chain uses TRBV3-1 and TRBJ1-2, with D hard to call. Trimming removed 0 bases at V and 4 bases at J, with 6 bases between. The CDR3 spans 13 residues. CDR1 and CDR2 from the germline V gene are LGHDT and YNNKEL (reference sequence). CDR3 nucleotide sequence: TGTGCCAGCAGCCAAGAGGGCGTCTATGGCTACACCTTC. Encoded protein: CASSQEGVYGYTF.

As regards this clonotype: With a much larger clone just one base away, this may be a read error. The chain links TRBV18 to TRBJ1-1; D gene unclear. The CDR3 runs 14 residues. Trimming pared 8 bases from V and 4 bases from J, leaving 17 bases between. In germline, CDR1 is KGHSH, CDR2 LQKENI. CDR3 coding DNA: TGTGCCAGCAGCCCGAGAGCATCGAGCACTGAAGCTTTCTTT. This sequence encodes CASSPRASSTEAFF.

At least ten counts were recorded for this clonotype. The chain carries TRBV10-2 and TRBJ2-7; no reliable D call. Trimming cost V 2 bases and J 7 bases, with 6 bases left between them. Germline loops: CDR1 WSHSY, CDR2 SAAADI. This CDR3 region has 11 residues. The chain's CDR3 is CASSERVEQYF. The CDR3 nucleotides are TGCGCCAGCAGTGAGAGGGTAGAGCAGTACTTC.

Ten or more counts support this clonotype. J is TRBJ2-5 and V is TRBV12-3 or TRBV12-4; D might be TRBD1 or TRBD2, each matching 5 bases. CDR3 length: 12 amino acids. V lost 0 bases and J lost 10, with 9 bases in between. CDR3 sequence (DNA): TGTGCCAGCAGTTTAGCCTCGAGGGGCCAGTACTTC. It yields the protein CASSLASRGQYF.

Of note for this clonotype: The junction does not match germline at one end; this may be a read error. The chain couples TRBV7-7 to TRBJ2-3; tentatively, D is TRBD2 (7 bases). CDR3 length: 19 residues. Germline V lookup: CDR1 SSHAT, CDR2 FNYEAQ (reference sequence). CDR3 DNA sequence: TGTGCTAGCAGCCCTATTAGTGGGCGGGGGCTCAGCGGATTGGATACGCAGTATTTT. Translating gives CASSPISGRGLSGLDTQYF.

The chain uses TRBV12-3 or TRBV12-4 and TRBJ1-1; D is possibly TRBD1 (5 bases). The length of the CDR3 is 15 residues. Deletions cut 8 bases from V and 1 base from J, with 17 bases between. CDR3 in amino acids: CASRPSGTANTEAFF. The DNA of the CDR3 is TGTGCCAGCCGCCCTTCCGGGACGGCGAACACTGAAGCTTTCTTT.

The chain is built from TRBV3-1 and TRBJ2-7; perhaps TRBD1 as D (6 bases). Germline V gene data show CDR1 as LGHDT and CDR2 as YNNKEL (reference sequence). This CDR3 is built from 13 residues. Deletions cut 4 bases from V and 1 base from J, with 8 bases between. CDR3 sequence (DNA): TGTGCCAGCAGCCGGGACAAGTCCTACGAGCAGTACTTC. It codes for CASSRDKSYEQYF.

The chain uses TRBV20-1 and TRBJ1-1; no definite D call. Per the germline V gene, CDR1 is DFQATT and CDR2 is SNEGSKA (reference sequence). V lost 6 bases and J 0 bases, leaving 14 bases between the germline ends. CDR3 length: 14 residues. The CDR3 coding sequence is TGCAGTGCCGAGGAACGGAGGGTGAACACTGAAGCTTTCTTT. Amino acids: CSAEERRVNTEAFF.

This clonotype showed up many times. The V and J genes are TRBV12-3 or TRBV12-4 and TRBJ2-7, with 7 bases that match TRBD1. The CDR3 is 13 amino acids. V was pared by 6 bases and J by 0 bases, with 2 bases of the junction left unmatched. CDR3 DNA sequence: TGTGCCAGCAGGGGGGACAGCTCCTACGAGCAGTACTTC. It yields the protein CASRGDSSYEQYF.

The V and J genes are TRBV20-1 and TRBJ2-5, with D perhaps TRBD1 (5 bases). The CDR3 has 15 amino acids. Trimming pared 5 bases from V and 3 bases from J, leaving 19 bases between. Per germline, CDR1 DFQATT and CDR2 SNEGSKA (reference sequence). The CDR3 here is CSALPHWGSKETQYF. CDR3 nucleotide sequence: TGCAGTGCTTTACCACATTGGGGCAGCAAAGAGACCCAGTACTTC.

The rearrangement uses TRBV4-1 and TRBJ2-7; 11 bases fit TRBD2. Looked up from germline, CDR1 is MGHRA and CDR2 is YSYEKL. J was trimmed by 2 bases and V by 10 bases; bases with no gene match: 10. CDR3 length: 15 residues. The CDR3 protein is CATGGGTSGTYEQYF. CDR3 nucleotide sequence: TGCGCCACGGGGGGGGGGACTAGCGGAACCTACGAGCAGTACTTC.

This sequence joins TRBV6-5 and TRBJ2-5; D unclear. Germline V gene lookup returns CDR1 MNHEY and CDR2 SVGAGI. The CDR3 length is 14 residues. V dropped 2 bases and J dropped 1 base, with 8 bases sitting between them. CDR3 DNA sequence: TGTGCCAGCAGTTACAGCGCGGTCCAAGAGACCCAGTACTTC. This encodes CASSYSAVQETQYF.

Details on this clonotype: A much more abundant neighbour one base away suggests this may be a read error. The chain recombines TRBV6-1 with TRBJ2-5, with D unresolved. The V gene's germline CDR1 is MNHNS and CDR2 SASEGT. CDR3 length: 13 amino acids. Between the trimmed V and J ends, which lost 6 bases and 5 bases, there was a span of 13 bases. The CDR3 loop is CASSAAVAETQYF. CDR3 in DNA: TGTGCCAGCAGCGCGGCGGTGGCGGAGACCCAGTACTTC.

This clonotype was counted a few times. The chain has TRBV6-1 and TRBJ2-3; D not resolved. Germline CDR1 and CDR2: MNHNS and SASEGT. The CDR3 is 15 residues long. Trimming removed 7 bases from V and 4 bases from J, with 18 bases in between. The DNA for the CDR3 is TGTGCCAGCATTCTCTTAGGTGCTCTAGCAGATACGCAGTATTTT. It specifies CASILLGALADTQYF.

This clonotype was observed many times. The chain joins TRBV7-8 to TRBJ1-1; possible D gene TRBD1, 5 bases. The V end lost 1 base, the J end lost 5 bases, and 11 bases lay between the germline ends. CDR3 length: 14 residues. Germline V lookup: CDR1 SGHVS, CDR2 FQNEAQ. For the CDR3, the DNA is TGTGCCAGCAGCTTAGGGGGCCCCGTTACTGAAGCTTTCTTT. This sequence encodes CASSLGGPVTEAFF. The full variable domain, in which reference TRBV7-8 and TRBJ1-1 provide the parts outside the CDR3, is GAGVSQSPRYKVAKRGQDVALRCDPISGHVSLFWYQQALGQGPEFLTYFQNEAQLDKSGLPSDRFFAERPEGSVSTLKIQRTQQEDSAVYLCASSLGGPVTEAFFGQGTRLTVV.

V is TRBV7-2 and J is TRBJ2-1; 15 bases map to TRBD2. Germline lookup yields CDR1 SGHTA and CDR2 FQGNSA. Unmatched junction bases numbered 6, after V lost 2 bases and J lost 7 bases. The CDR3 consists of 17 residues. CDR3 DNA sequence: TGTGCCAGCAGCTTACTACGGACTAGCGGGGGGGTGAATGAGCAGTTCTTC. Residues: CASSLLRTSGGVNEQFF.

The CDR3 protein is CSAHPPAGVETQYF. In DNA form, the CDR3 reads TGCAGTGCCCACCCCCCAGCGGGAGTAGAGACCCAGTACTTC. This chain connects TRBV20-1 to TRBJ2-5; 8 positions match TRBD2. CDR3 length: 14 residues. Germline V gives CDR1 DFQATT, CDR2 SNEGSKA (reference sequence). J gave up 4 bases and V 6 bases, and 10 bases lay outside the gene matches.

In its sample, this clonotype was seen many times. This chain connects TRBV7-2 to TRBJ2-2; 10 bases are a match to TRBD2. The CDR3 sequence is 18 residues long. V shed 5 bases and J 5 bases; nucleotides not matched to a gene: 14. Germline values: CDR1 SGHTA, CDR2 FQGNSA. The CDR3 sequence is CASSLRLLAGSRTGELFF. CDR3 DNA: TGTGCCAGCAGCCTAAGATTACTAGCGGGATCAAGGACCGGGGAGCTGTTTTTT. Filled out from reference TRBV7-2 and TRBJ2-2, the complete variable domain reads GAGVSQSPSNKVTEKGKDVELRCDPISGHTALYWYRQSLGQGLEFLIYFQGNSAPDKSGLPSDRFSAERTGGSVSTLTIQRTQQEDSAVYLCASSLRLLAGSRTGELFFGEGSRLTVL.

This clonotype was found a few times. V and J are TRBV28 and TRBJ1-2; a weak D match, TRBD1 (6 bases). The germline V gene has CDR1 MDHEN and CDR2 SYDVKM. The V end was cut by 7 bases, the J end by 8 bases, with 14 bases between. The CDR3 extends over 12 amino acids. In DNA, the CDR3 is TGTGCCAGCATCGAGGGGGAAATGGGCTACACCTTC. The encoded protein is CASIEGEMGYTF.

This chain connects TRBV5-4 to TRBJ2-1; possible D gene TRBD2, 6 bases. CDR3 length: 13 amino acids. Germline V gene sequence: CDR1 SGHNT, CDR2 YYREEE (reference sequence). Trimming took off 7 bases at V and 8 bases at J, with 16 bases between the two ends. The CDR3 sequence: CASLMPGDDEQFF. In DNA, the CDR3 is TGTGCCAGCTTAATGCCGGGGGACGATGAGCAGTTCTTC.

This chain connects TRBV19 to TRBJ1-1; D possibly corresponds to TRBD1 (6 bases). This CDR3 spans 15 amino acids. Deletions cut 7 bases from V and 8 bases from J, with 23 bases between. Germline CDR1 and CDR2: LNHDA and SQIVND (reference sequence). CDR3 nucleotides: TGTGCCAGTACCCTCCCACTGGGGGCGGCTACGGAAGCTTTCTTT. Translating gives CASTLPLGAATEAFF.

This clonotype was observed at least ten times. The chain employs TRBV5-1 and TRBJ2-1; maybe TRBD1 (6 bases). Germline V gene sequence: CDR1 SGHRS, CDR2 YFSETQ. This CDR3 has 16 residues. The V and J ends lost 0 bases and 9 bases respectively, with 19 bases between them. CDR3 bases: TGCGCCAGCAGCTTGGACGGGACACAGATAAGCAGTGAGCAGTTCTTC. Encoded protein: CASSLDGTQISSEQFF.

In this sample, this clonotype turned up many times. The rearrangement uses TRBV6-1 and TRBJ1-2, with D possibly being TRBD1 (5 bases). Germline V gene lookup returns CDR1 MNHNS and CDR2 SASEGT. V was shortened by 2 bases and J by 3 bases, with 13 bases between the two germline ends. The CDR3 has 15 residues. CDR3 DNA sequence: TGTGCCAGCAGTGAATCAGGGAGCGGTGACTATGGCTACACCTTC. It codes for CASSESGSGDYGYTF.

The CDR3 region is CASSEGWDSIYEQYF. As DNA, the CDR3 is TGTGCCAGCAGTGAGGGATGGGACAGCATCTACGAGCAGTACTTC. The chain combines TRBV6-1 with TRBJ2-7; 7 bases agree with TRBD1. In germline, CDR1 is MNHNS, CDR2 SASEGT. The CDR3 has 15 amino acids. Trimming at V came to 3 bases and at J to 3 bases, leaving 8 bases not matched to a gene.

Regarding this clonotype: A much larger clone sits a single nucleotide away, making a read error possible. The V call is TRBV20-1, the J call TRBJ1-6; no clear D. This CDR3 contains 17 residues. Germline CDR1 DFQATT, CDR2 SNEGSKA (reference sequence). The CDR3 nucleotides are TGCAGTGCTAGGGTCAGCGCACCGAGCTCCTATAATTCACCCCTCCGCTTT. Its translation is CSARVSAPSSYNSPLRF.

The CDR3 spells CASSSGYGRVSNQPQHF. In DNA, the CDR3 is TGTGCCAGCAGCTCAGGTTACGGCAGGGTTAGCAATCAGCCCCAGCATTTT. The chain has TRBV7-8 and TRBJ1-5; a possible D gene is TRBD1 (5 bases). V lost 4 bases, J lost 0 bases, and 16 bases lay in between. CDR1 and CDR2 from the germline V gene are SGHVS and FQNEAQ. The CDR3 runs to 17 residues.

The chain joins TRBV7-9 to TRBJ2-2; 8 nucleotides line up with TRBD2. With 4 bases clipped from V and 7 bases from J, the junction kept 14 bases outside the gene matches. Germline values: CDR1 SEHNR, CDR2 FQNEAQ (reference sequence). This CDR3 is 17 amino acids long. CDR3 nucleotides: TGTGCCAGCAGCTGGACTGGGGCTAGCGGGTGGAACGGGGAGCTGTTTTTT. Amino acid sequence: CASSWTGASGWNGELFF.